Below are 21 T cell receptor beta chains sequenced from a single sample in a study of blood T cell repertoires in COVID-19. Method: immunoSEQ multiplex PCR; TCRdb's copy keeps in-frame clones and lacks some. There are about 190,000 clones in the sample; about 88% occur only once, and about 2.1% lies in the top ten. Sequencing used peripheral blood. These receptor sequences come from a man between 70 and 80 years old with active or convalescent COVID-19.

This clone has only a few counts. The chain combines TRBV16 with TRBJ2-7; TRBD2 matches at 10 bases. The germline V gene has CDR1 KGHSY and CDR2 FQNENV. The CDR3 totals 16 residues. The ends lost 0 bases at V and 3 bases at J; junction bases unmatched: 5. The CDR3 DNA reads TGTGCCAGCAGCCAATCTCTAGCGGGGGACCGCTACGAGCAGTACTTC. Translated: CASSQSLAGDRYEQYF. Full variable domain (remainder filled in from reference TRBV16 and TRBJ2-7): GEEVAQTPKHLVRGEGQKAKLYCAPIKGHSYVFWYQQVLKNEFKFLISFQNENVFDETGMPKERFSAKCLPNSPCSLEIQATKLEDSAVYFCASSQSLAGDRYEQYFGPGTRLTVT.

Points on this clone: The germline gene is not matched at one end of the junction; a read error may be the cause. V usage is TRBV25-1 and J usage is TRBJ1-1; TRBD1 aligns across 9 bases. Germline lookup yields CDR1 MGHDK and CDR2 SYGVNS. CDR3 length equals 14 residues. Here the CDR3 reads CASGETGGEREAFF. The CDR3 nucleotides read TGTGCCAGCGGTGAGACAGGGGGGGAGCGTGAAGCTTTCTTT.

The chain carries TRBV7-8 and TRBJ2-7; TRBD1 aligns across 7 bases. Germline assignment: CDR1 SGHVS and CDR2 FQNEAQ. The junction had 6 bases not matched to a gene; V was cut back by 6 bases and J by 4 bases. There are 13 residues in the CDR3. For the CDR3, the DNA is TGTGCCAGCAGTTTTACAGGGGTGTACGAGCAGTACTTC. Protein: CASSFTGVYEQYF.

This chain links TRBV4-3 with TRBJ2-3, with D possibly matching TRBD1 (8 bases). Trimming removed 4 bases at V and 3 bases at J, with 17 bases between. The CDR3 runs to 16 residues. The germline V gene encodes CDR1 LGHNA and CDR2 YSLEER. The CDR3 spells CASSLGNRGGTDTQYF. The CDR3 nucleotides read TGCGCCAGCAGCCTAGGGAACAGGGGGGGGACAGATACGCAGTATTTT.

CDR3 DNA sequence: TGTGCCAGCAGCGCTAGGACAGGGGTTGCCGAGCAGTACTTC. It specifies CASSARTGVAEQYF. The V gene is TRBV7-9, the J gene TRBJ2-7, with TRBD1 identical over 9 bases. V shed 5 bases and J 6 bases; nucleotides not matched to a gene: 8. CDR1 is SEHNR, CDR2 FQNEAQ, per germline (reference sequence). The CDR3 has 14 amino acids. Supplemented by reference TRBV7-9 and TRBJ2-7, the full variable domain reads DTGVSQNPRHKITKRGQNVTFRCDPISEHNRLYWYRQTLGQGPEFLTYFQNEAQLEKSRLLSDRFSAERPKGSFSTLEIQRTEQGDSAMYLCASSARTGVAEQYFGPGTRLTVT.

This clone appeared a few times. The chain carries TRBV10-2 and TRBJ2-7, with 10 bases aligning to TRBD1. Looked up from germline, CDR1 is WSHSY and CDR2 is SAAADI. The CDR3 totals 14 residues. Trimming removed 2 bases from V and 4 bases from J; junction bases left unmatched: 2. CDR3 protein: CASSEDRGQYEQYF. The CDR3 nucleotides are TGCGCCAGCAGTGAGGACAGGGGGCAGTACGAGCAGTACTTC.

J is TRBJ1-3 and V is TRBV7-7; no clear D gene. The ends were cut back, 1 base at V and 0 bases at J, with 10 bases in the middle. Germline CDR1 and CDR2: SSHAT and FNYEAQ (reference sequence). The CDR3 length is 16 residues. The CDR3 DNA sequence: TGTGCCAGCAGCTTAGGAACTCGGGGCTCTGGAAACACCATATATTTT. Protein product: CASSLGTRGSGNTIYF.

The chain couples TRBV20-1 to TRBJ1-6, with 7 bases aligning to TRBD1. Per germline, CDR1 DFQATT and CDR2 SNEGSKA (reference sequence). V lost 3 bases, J lost 10 bases, and 15 bases stayed unmatched. The CDR3 is made up of 16 amino acids. CDR3 in amino acids: CSASWDSTPQGSPLHF. The CDR3 DNA sequence: TGCAGTGCTAGTTGGGACAGTACCCCTCAAGGGTCACCCCTCCACTTT.

The V gene is TRBV27, the J gene TRBJ2-1; 12 bases map to TRBD2. The CDR3 has 18 residues. From germline, CDR1 is MNHEY and CDR2 SMNVEV (reference sequence). J gave up 0 bases and V 3 bases, and 6 bases lay outside the gene matches. This chain's CDR3 is CASSFSSGRAYSYNEQFF. CDR3 sequence (DNA): TGTGCCAGCAGTTTTTCTAGCGGGAGGGCTTACTCCTACAATGAGCAGTTCTTC.

The rearrangement joins TRBV20-1 to TRBJ1-5; D might be TRBD1 (5 bases). This CDR3 has 14 amino acids. With 3 bases removed from V and 3 bases from J, the gap between germline ends came to 12 bases. Germline-derived CDR1 and CDR2 are DFQATT and SNEGSKA (reference sequence). CDR3 in DNA: TGCAGTGCTAGTCCCGGACACACCAATCAGCCCCAGCATTTT. Translation gives CSASPGHTNQPQHF.

V is TRBV19 and J is TRBJ1-5; 7 bases fit TRBD1. Germline trimming cut 5 bases from V and 2 bases from J; bases unmatched to any gene: 6. The CDR3 length is 15 residues. CDR1 LNHDA and CDR2 SQIVND come from the germline V gene (reference sequence). CDR3 coding DNA: TGTGCCAGTAGTGTCACAGGGGAGGGCAATCAGCCCCAGCATTTT. Its protein product is CASSVTGEGNQPQHF.

The chain is built from TRBV7-9 and TRBJ2-7, with TRBD1 identical over 7 bases. Germline CDR1 is SEHNR and CDR2 is FQNEAQ (reference sequence). The CDR3 loop spans 15 amino acids. The ends lost 1 base at V and 5 bases at J; junction bases unmatched: 8. CDR3 region: CASSLGGTAVDEQYF. In DNA, the CDR3 is TGTGCCAGCAGCTTAGGGGGGACAGCCGTCGACGAGCAGTACTTC.

This sequence joins TRBV9 and TRBJ2-3, with D tentatively TRBD1 (5 bases). The CDR3 extends over 13 amino acids. Germline loops: CDR1 SGDLS, CDR2 YYNGEE. Trimming left V 4 bases short and J 5 bases short, with 11 bases between. CDR3 sequence: CASSQGQGDTQYF. DNA for the CDR3: TGTGCCAGCAGCCAAGGCCAGGGAGATACGCAGTATTTT.

The chain has TRBV6-5 and TRBJ1-5; D may be TRBD1 (5 bases). Germline lookup yields CDR1 MNHEY and CDR2 SVGAGI. The V end lost 0 bases, the J end lost 9 bases, and 18 bases lay between the germline ends. The CDR3 is 16 amino acids. The chain's CDR3 is CASSYSKDTYFSPQHF. CDR3 nucleotide sequence: TGTGCCAGCAGTTACTCGAAGGACACCTATTTTTCGCCCCAGCATTTT.

The chain has TRBV28 and TRBJ1-5, with D possibly TRBD1 on 6 matching bases. Germline loops: CDR1 MDHEN, CDR2 SYDVKM. This CDR3 contains 14 residues. Trimming took off 6 bases at V and 0 bases at J, with 9 bases between the two ends. The CDR3 coding sequence is TGTGCCAGCAGGGACAGCATTAGCAATCAGCCCCAGCATTTT. It translates to CASRDSISNQPQHF.

This chain uses TRBV3-1 (or the pseudogene TRBV3-2) with TRBJ1-4; TRBD1 aligns across 10 bases. Germline V CDR1 and CDR2: LGHDT, YNNKEL (reference sequence). J was trimmed by 7 bases and V by 4 bases; bases with no gene match: 9. CDR3 length equals 16 residues. Written as DNA, the CDR3 is TGTGCCAGCAGCCCCTCCACCGGACAGGGGGTTGAAAAACTGTTTTTT. As protein: CASSPSTGQGVEKLFF.

This chain links TRBV30 with TRBJ1-1; perhaps TRBD1 as D (6 bases). Germline loops: CDR1 GTSNPN, CDR2 SVGIG (reference sequence). The CDR3 is 13 amino acids. Trimming cost V 0 bases and J 7 bases, with 12 bases left between them. CDR3 loop: CAWSVQGLGEAFF. CDR3 in DNA: TGTGCCTGGAGTGTACAGGGCCTGGGTGAAGCTTTCTTT.

V is TRBV19 and J is TRBJ2-7, with 11 bases lining up with TRBD1. The CDR3 is 15 amino acids. Germline V gene lookup returns CDR1 LNHDA and CDR2 SQIVND (reference sequence). Trimming at V came to 4 bases and at J to 7 bases, leaving 9 bases not matched to a gene. The CDR3 sequence is CASSTRTGGMREQYF. The CDR3 bases are TGTGCCAGTAGTACGCGGACAGGGGGCATGAGGGAGCAGTACTTC.

This clone was counted once. The chain couples TRBV27 to TRBJ1-1, with D perhaps TRBD1 (6 bases). This CDR3 has 14 residues. CDR1 and CDR2 (germline): MNHEY, SMNVEV (reference sequence). V was trimmed by 5 bases and J by 0 bases, leaving 10 bases between them. CDR3 bases: TGTGCCAGCAGTCCGCACAGGGTGAACACTGAAGCTTTCTTT. This codes for CASSPHRVNTEAFF.

The chain joins TRBV27 to TRBJ1-1, with 8 bases matching TRBD1. The germline V gene encodes CDR1 MNHEY and CDR2 SMNVEV (reference sequence). V dropped 6 bases and J dropped 5; count of bases not matched to a gene: 14. The CDR3 loop spans 16 amino acids. CDR3 loop: CASREGQGARGTEAFF. The CDR3 DNA sequence: TGTGCCAGCAGAGAGGGGCAGGGGGCGAGGGGGACTGAAGCTTTCTTT.

The CDR3 bases are TGCGCCAGCAGCCAGGGACAGGGGGTGTCCACGCAGTATTTT. Amino acid sequence: CASSQGQGVSTQYF. V is TRBV5-1 and J is TRBJ2-3, with 11 bases aligning to TRBD1. The V and J ends lost 4 bases and 9 bases, in that order; junction bases with no gene match: 7. This CDR3 has 14 amino acids. CDR1 and CDR2 (germline): SGHRS, YFSETQ. The full variable domain, with the rest looked up from reference TRBV5-1 and TRBJ2-3, is KAGVTQTPRYLIKTRGQQVTLSCSPISGHRSVSWYQQTPGQGLQFLFEYFSETQRNKGNFPGRFSGRQFSNSRSEMNVSTLELGDSALYLCASSQGQGVSTQYFGPGTRLTVL.